This T cell receptor beta chain was sequenced during a study of T cell responses to AZD1222 COVID-19 vaccine. Study information: Second doses at about 4 or about 12 weeks were pooled.

The repertoire was sequenced with immunoSEQ multiplex PCR; TCRdb's copy has only in-frame clones and lacks some. The table shows 100,000 to 150,000 clones, with around 90% occurring only once. The V gene's germline CDR1 is MNHNY and CDR2 SVGAGI (reference sequence). The CDR3 runs to 17 residues. V shed 5 bases and J 0 bases; nucleotides not matched to a gene: 4. The source is an adult in good health. Source: peripheral blood, taken on day 0 of AZD1222 vaccination. The chain links TRBV6-6 to TRBJ2-6; 10 nucleotides align to TRBD2. CDR3 loop: CASSPRTSGSGANVLTF. The CDR3 DNA is TGTGCCAGCAGTCCAAGGACTAGCGGCTCTGGGGCCAACGTCCTGACTTTC.